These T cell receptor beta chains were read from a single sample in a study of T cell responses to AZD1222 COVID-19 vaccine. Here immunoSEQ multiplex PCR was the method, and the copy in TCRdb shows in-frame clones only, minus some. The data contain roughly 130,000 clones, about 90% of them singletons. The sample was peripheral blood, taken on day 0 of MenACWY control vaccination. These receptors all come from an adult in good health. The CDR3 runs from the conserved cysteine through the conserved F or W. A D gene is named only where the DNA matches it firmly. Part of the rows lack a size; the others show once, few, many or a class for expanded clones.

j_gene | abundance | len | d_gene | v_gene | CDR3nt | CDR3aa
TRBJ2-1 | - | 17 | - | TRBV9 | TGTGCCAGCAGCGTAAGAGGGGGGAGCAGGTCCTACAATGAGCAGTTCTTC | CASSVRGGSRSYNEQFF
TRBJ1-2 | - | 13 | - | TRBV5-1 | TGCGCCAGCAGCTCCGAGGGCGGGAATGGCTACACCTTC | CASSSEGGNGYTF
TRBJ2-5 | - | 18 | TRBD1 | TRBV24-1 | TGTGCCACCAGTGACCCTGGTCCGGGACAGGGGGCTTTGGAGACCCAGTACTTC | CATSDPGPGQGALETQYF
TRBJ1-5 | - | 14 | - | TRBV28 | TGTGCCAGCGGCACACCCTATAGCAATCAGCCCCAGCATTTT | CASGTPYSNQPQHF
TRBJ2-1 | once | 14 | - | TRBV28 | TGTGCCAGCAGCCAGGGGGGGAGGTTGGATGAGCAGTTCTTC | CASSQGGRLDEQFF
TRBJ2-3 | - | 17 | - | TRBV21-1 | TGTGCCAGCAGCAAAGTAGACGGCGGCTACTTCACAGATACGCAGTATTTT | CASSKVDGGYFTDTQYF
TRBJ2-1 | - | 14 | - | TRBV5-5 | TGTGCCAGCAGCTTACAGGGTACATACAATGAGCAGTTCTTC | CASSLQGTYNEQFF
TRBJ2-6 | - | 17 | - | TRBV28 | TGTGCCAGCAGCGGGGCTCCAGGGTCCTCTGGGGCCAACGTCCTGACTTTC | CASSGAPGSSGANVLTF
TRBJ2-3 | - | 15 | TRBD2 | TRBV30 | TGTGCCTGGACCAAGCCGGGGGGATCCACAGATACGCAGTATTTT | CAWTKPGGSTDTQYF
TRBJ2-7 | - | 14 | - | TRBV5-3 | TGTGCCAGAAGTTTGGACGGCTCCTCCTACGAGCAGTACTTC | CARSLDGSSYEQYF
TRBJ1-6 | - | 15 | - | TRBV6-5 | TGTGCCAGCAGAACAGGGCCTTTTTATAATTCACCCCTCCACTTT | CASRTGPFYNSPLHF
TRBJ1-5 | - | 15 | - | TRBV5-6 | TGTGCCAGCAGCTTCAACAGGGCCGGCAATCAGCCCCAGCATTTT | CASSFNRAGNQPQHF
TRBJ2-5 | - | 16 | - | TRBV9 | TGTGCCAGCAGCGTAGCTACGGGGGGGACAGGGGAGACCCAGTACTTC | CASSVATGGTGETQYF
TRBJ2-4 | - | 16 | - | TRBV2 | TGTGCCAGCAGCACCGACAGCCACCTAGCCAAAAACATTCAGTACTTC | CASSTDSHLAKNIQYF
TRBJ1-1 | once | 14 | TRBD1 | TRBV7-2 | TGTGCCAGCAGCCTAGACAACAGGGGCACTGAAGCTTTCTTT | CASSLDNRGTEAFF
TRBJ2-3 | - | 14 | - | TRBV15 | TGTGCCACCAGTGCTCCCTCTGGCACAGATACGCAGTATTTT | CATSAPSGTDTQYF
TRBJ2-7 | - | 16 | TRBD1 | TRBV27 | TGTGCCAGCAGTTTATCCGGGACAGTTGGCTCCTACGAGCAGTACTTC | CASSLSGTVGSYEQYF
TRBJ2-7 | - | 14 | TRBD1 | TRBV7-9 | TGTGCCAGCAGCTTAGCTGGACAGGCCTACGAGCAGTACTTC | CASSLAGQAYEQYF
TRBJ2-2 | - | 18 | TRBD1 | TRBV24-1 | TGTGCCACCAGTGATACCGGGGCAGGGGGCTACAGAACCGGGGAGCTGTTTTTT | CATSDTGAGGYRTGELFF
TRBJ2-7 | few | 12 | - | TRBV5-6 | TGTGCCAGCAGCTTTGGGGTTGTCGAGCAGTACTTC | CASSFGVVEQYF
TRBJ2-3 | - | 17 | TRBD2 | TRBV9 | TGTGCCAGCAGCGTAGGCCTAGCGGGAGTTAGCACAGATACGCAGTATTTT | CASSVGLAGVSTDTQYF
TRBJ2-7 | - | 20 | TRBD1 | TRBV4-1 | TGCGCCAGCAGCCAAGATCCCCTTATGGTCGGCGCAGGGGGCTTTTCCGAGCAGTACTTC | CASSQDPLMVGAGGFSEQYF
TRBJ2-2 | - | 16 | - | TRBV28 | TGTGCCAGCAGTCTCCCGGACTTGCTGCTCACCGGGGAGCTGTTTTTT | CASSLPDLLLTGELFF
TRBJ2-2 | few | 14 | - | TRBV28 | TGTGCCAGCAGTTCCGGGGGAAACACCGGGGAGCTGTTTTTT | CASSSGGNTGELFF
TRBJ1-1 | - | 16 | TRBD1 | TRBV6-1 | TGTGCCAGCAGTGGGCCGGGGACAGTTTCGTACACTGAAGCTTTCTTT | CASSGPGTVSYTEAFF
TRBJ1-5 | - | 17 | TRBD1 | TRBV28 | TGTGCCAGCAGTTCACGGGACAGGGGATTCATCAATCAGCCCCAGCATTTT | CASSSRDRGFINQPQHF
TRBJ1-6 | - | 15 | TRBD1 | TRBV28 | TGTGCCAGCAGCGCGGACAGGGAATATAATTCACCCCTCCACTTT | CASSADREYNSPLHF
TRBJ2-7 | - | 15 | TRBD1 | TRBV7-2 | TGTGCCAGCAGCTTAGGAGGGGGCGCGGCCTACGAGCAGTACTTC | CASSLGGGAAYEQYF
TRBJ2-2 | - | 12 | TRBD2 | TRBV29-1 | TGCAGCGCGGGACTACACACCGGGGAGCTGTTTTTT | CSAGLHTGELFF
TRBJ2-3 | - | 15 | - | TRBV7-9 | TGTGCCAGCAGCCGCACGGGAGAGGGCACAGATACGCAGTATTTT | CASSRTGEGTDTQYF
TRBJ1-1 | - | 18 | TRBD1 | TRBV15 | TGTGCCACCAGCAGAGATCAGACAGGGGACGAGAGGTGGCCTGGAGCTTTCTTT | CATSRDQTGDERWPGAFF
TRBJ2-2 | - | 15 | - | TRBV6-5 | TGTGCCAGCAGATACCGGGGCGCGAACACCGGGGAGCTGTTTTTT | CASRYRGANTGELFF
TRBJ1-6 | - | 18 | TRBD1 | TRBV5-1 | TGCGCCAGCAGCTCCTCCCCCGGGACAGGGGGCTTTAATTCACCCCTCCACTTT | CASSSSPGTGGFNSPLHF
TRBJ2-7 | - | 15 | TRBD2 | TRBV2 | TGTGCCAGCAGTGTCGGGACTAGCGGGAGTTACGAGCAGTACTTC | CASSVGTSGSYEQYF
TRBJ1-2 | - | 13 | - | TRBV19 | TGTGCCAGTAGTAGGACAGCTAACTATGGCTACACCTTC | CASSRTANYGYTF
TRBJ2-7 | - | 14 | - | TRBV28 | TGTGCCAGCAGAAGGGGAGGCACCACCTACGAGCAGTACTTC | CASRRGGTTYEQYF
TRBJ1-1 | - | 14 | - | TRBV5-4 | TGTGCCAGCAGCTTTGACATTCGGAGAACTGAAGCTTTCTTT | CASSFDIRRTEAFF
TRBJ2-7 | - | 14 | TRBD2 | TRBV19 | TGTGCCAGTACCCCTAGCGGGAGAACCTACGAGCAGTACTTC | CASTPSGRTYEQYF
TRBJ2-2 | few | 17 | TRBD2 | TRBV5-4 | TGTGCCAGCAGCTTGGGAGCGGGGGCTAAGAACACCGGGGAGCTGTTTTTT | CASSLGAGAKNTGELFF
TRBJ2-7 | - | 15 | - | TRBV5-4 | TGTGCCAGCAGCAATCCCGGGGGGCGGGACGTCGAGCAGTACTTC | CASSNPGGRDVEQYF
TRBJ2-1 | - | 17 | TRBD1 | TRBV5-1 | TGCGCCAGCAGCGTGCGGGACAGGGGGCTTGGCTACAATGAGCAGTTCTTC | CASSVRDRGLGYNEQFF
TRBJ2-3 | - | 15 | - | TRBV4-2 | TGTGCCAGCAGCCAAGAAGGGACTAGCACAGATACGCAGTATTTT | CASSQEGTSTDTQYF